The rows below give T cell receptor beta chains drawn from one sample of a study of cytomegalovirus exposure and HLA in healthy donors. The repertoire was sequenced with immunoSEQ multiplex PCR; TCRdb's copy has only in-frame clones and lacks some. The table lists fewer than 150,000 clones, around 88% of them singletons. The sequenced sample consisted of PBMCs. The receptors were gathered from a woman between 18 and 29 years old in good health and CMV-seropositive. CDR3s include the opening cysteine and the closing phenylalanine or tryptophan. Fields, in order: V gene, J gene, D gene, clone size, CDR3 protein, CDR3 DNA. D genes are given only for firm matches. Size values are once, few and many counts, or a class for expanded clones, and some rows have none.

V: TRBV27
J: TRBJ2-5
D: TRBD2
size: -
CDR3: CASSFGGTSGQETQYF
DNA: TGTGCCAGCAGTTTTGGTGGGACTAGCGGCCAAGAGACCCAGTACTTC

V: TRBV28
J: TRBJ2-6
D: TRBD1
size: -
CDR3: CASSFRRTGGKANVLTF
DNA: TGTGCCAGCAGTTTCAGGCGGACAGGGGGTAAGGCCAACGTCCTGACTTTC

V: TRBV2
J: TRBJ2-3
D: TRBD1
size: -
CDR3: CASSPGTGGPDTQYF
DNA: TGTGCCAGCAGTCCCGGGACAGGGGGCCCAGATACGCAGTATTTT

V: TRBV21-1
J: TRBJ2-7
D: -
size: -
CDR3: CASSKGTSGTYEQYF
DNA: TGTGCCAGCAGCAAAGGGACTAGCGGGACCTACGAGCAGTACTTC

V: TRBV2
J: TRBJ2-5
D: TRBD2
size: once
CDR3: CASSEERLAGGTGTQYF
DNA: TGTGCCAGCAGTGAAGAAAGACTAGCGGGGGGTACCGGGACCCAGTACTTC

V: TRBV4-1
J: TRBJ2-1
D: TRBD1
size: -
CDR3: CASSQVVGDRENEQFF
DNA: TGCGCCAGCAGCCAAGTCGTAGGGGACAGGGAGAATGAGCAGTTCTTC

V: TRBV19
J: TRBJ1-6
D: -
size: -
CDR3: CATSAARGNSPLHF
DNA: TGTGCCACCTCAGCGGCCAGGGGTAATTCACCCCTCCACTTT

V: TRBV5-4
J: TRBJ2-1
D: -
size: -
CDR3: CASTQTGRVREQFF
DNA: TGTGCCAGCACCCAGACGGGAAGGGTCCGTGAGCAGTTCTTC

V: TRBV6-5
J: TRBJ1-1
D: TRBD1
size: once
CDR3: CASTNRGLAPEAFF
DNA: TGTGCCAGCACTAACAGGGGGCTGGCGCCTGAAGCTTTCTTT

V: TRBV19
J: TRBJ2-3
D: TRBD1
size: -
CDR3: CASSIRDRVQDTQYF
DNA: TGTGCCAGTAGTATCCGGGACAGGGTACAAGATACGCAGTATTTT

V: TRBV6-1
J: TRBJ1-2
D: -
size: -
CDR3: CASSVHRDLGGYTF
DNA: TGTGCCAGCAGTGTACACAGGGACCTGGGTGGCTACACCTTC

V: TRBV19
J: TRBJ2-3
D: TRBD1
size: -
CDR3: CASSYRGSTDTQYF
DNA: TGTGCCAGTAGTTACAGGGGGAGCACAGATACGCAGTATTTT

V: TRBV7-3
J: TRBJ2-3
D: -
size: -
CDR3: CASSLVTSTDTQYF
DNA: TGTGCCAGCAGCTTAGTTACTAGCACAGATACGCAGTATTTT

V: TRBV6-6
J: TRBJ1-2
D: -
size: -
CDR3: CASSPDLAGYTF
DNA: TGTGCCAGCAGTCCGGACTTGGCTGGCTACACCTTC

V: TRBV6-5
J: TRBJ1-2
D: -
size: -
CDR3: CASSYQGRVSYTF
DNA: TGTGCCAGCAGTTACCAGGGAAGGGTGAGCTACACCTTC

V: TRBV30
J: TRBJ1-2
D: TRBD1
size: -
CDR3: CAWGRQGRNGYTF
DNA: TGTGCCTGGGGACGACAGGGACGTAATGGCTACACCTTC

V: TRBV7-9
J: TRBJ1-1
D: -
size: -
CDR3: CASSLSPEAEKAFF
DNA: TGTGCCAGCAGCTTATCACCCGAGGCAGAGAAAGCTTTCTTT

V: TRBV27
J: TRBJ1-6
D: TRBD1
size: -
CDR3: CASSQNRGQGSSPLHF
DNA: TGTGCCAGCAGTCAAAACCGAGGACAGGGGAGTTCACCCCTCCACTTT

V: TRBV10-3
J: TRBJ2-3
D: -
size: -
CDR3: CAIRGASTDTQYF
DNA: TGTGCCATCAGAGGGGCTAGCACAGATACGCAGTATTTT

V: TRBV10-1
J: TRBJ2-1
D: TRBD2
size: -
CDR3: CASSELAGISEQFF
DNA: TGTGCCAGCAGTGAGCTAGCGGGAATAAGTGAGCAGTTCTTC

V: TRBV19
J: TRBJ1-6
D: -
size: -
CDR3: CASSIEGRRGSSYNSPLHF
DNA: TGTGCCAGTAGTATAGAGGGCCGTCGGGGGAGCTCCTATAATTCACCCCTCCACTTT

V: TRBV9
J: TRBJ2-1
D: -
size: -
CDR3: CASSPGGEQFF
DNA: TGTGCCAGCAGCCCAGGAGGGGAGCAGTTCTTC

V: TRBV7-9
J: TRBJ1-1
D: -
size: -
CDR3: CASSLVSTGLVAFF
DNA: TGTGCCAGCAGCTTAGTAAGTACAGGGCTAGTAGCTTTCTTT